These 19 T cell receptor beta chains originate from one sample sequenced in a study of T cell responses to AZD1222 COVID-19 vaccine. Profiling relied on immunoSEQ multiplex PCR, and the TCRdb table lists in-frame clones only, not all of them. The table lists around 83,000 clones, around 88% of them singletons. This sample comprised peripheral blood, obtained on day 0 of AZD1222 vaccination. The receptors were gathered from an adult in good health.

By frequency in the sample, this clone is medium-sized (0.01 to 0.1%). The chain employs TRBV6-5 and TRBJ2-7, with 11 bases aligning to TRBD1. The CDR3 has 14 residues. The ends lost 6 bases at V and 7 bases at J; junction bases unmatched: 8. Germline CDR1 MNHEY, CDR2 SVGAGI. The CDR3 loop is CASSLLGTGGEQYF. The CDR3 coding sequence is TGTGCCAGCAGCCTACTTGGGACAGGGGGTGAGCAGTACTTC.

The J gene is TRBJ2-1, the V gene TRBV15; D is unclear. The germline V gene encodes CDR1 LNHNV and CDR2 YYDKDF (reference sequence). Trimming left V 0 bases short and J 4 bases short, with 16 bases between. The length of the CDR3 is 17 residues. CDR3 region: CATSRDRSTTSYNEQFF. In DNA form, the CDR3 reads TGTGCCACCAGCAGAGATAGGTCGACAACGAGTTACAATGAGCAGTTCTTC. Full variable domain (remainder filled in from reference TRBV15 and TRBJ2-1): DAMVIQNPRYQVTQFGKPVTLSCSQTLNHNVMYWYQQKSSQAPKLLFHYYDKDFNNEADTPDNFQSRRPNTSFCFLDIRSPGLGDTAMYLCATSRDRSTTSYNEQFFGPGTRLTVL.

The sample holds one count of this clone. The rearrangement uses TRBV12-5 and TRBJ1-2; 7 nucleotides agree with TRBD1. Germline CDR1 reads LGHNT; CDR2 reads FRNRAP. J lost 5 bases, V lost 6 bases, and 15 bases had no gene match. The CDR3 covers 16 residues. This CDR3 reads CASGRTSGTVLYGYTF. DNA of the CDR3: TGTGCTAGTGGACGAACTTCCGGGACAGTCCTTTATGGCTACACCTTC.

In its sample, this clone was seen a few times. CDR3 region: CASSLSYRSYEQYF. CDR3 nucleotides: TGCGCCAGCAGCTTGTCTTACAGGTCCTACGAGCAGTACTTC. The rearrangement uses TRBV5-1 and TRBJ2-7, with D perhaps TRBD1 (5 bases). CDR3 length: 14 amino acids. Trimming shortened V by 1 base and J by 1 base, and 9 bases separated the two germline ends. Germline CDR1 and CDR2: SGHRS and YFSETQ.

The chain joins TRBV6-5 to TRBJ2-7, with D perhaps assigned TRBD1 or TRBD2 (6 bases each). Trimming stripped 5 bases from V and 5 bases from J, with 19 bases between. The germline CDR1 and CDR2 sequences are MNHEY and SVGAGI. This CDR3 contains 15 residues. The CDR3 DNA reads TGTGCCAGCAGTAGGGGGGACCTCCCGCCAAACGAGCAGTACTTC. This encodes CASSRGDLPPNEQYF.

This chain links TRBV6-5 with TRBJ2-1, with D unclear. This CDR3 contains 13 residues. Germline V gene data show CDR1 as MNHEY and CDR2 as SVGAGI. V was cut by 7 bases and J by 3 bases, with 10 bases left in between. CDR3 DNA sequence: TGTGCCAGCACCCCGACTGACTACAATGAGCAGTTCTTC. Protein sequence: CASTPTDYNEQFF.

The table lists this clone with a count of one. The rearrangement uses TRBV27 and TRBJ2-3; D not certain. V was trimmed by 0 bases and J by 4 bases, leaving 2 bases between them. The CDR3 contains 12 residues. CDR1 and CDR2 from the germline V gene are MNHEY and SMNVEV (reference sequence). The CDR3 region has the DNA TGTGCCAGCAGTTTATCTTCAGATACGCAGTATTTT. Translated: CASSLSSDTQYF.

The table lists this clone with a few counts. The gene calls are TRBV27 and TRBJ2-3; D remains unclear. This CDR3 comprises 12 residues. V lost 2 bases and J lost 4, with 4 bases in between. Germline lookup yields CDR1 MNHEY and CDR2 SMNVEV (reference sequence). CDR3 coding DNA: TGTGCCAGCAGTTTAGGGTCAGATACGCAGTATTTT. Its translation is CASSLGSDTQYF.

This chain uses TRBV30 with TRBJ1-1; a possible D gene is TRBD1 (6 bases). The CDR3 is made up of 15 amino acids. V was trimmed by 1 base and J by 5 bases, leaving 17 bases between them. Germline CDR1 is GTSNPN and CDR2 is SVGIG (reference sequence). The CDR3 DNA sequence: TGTGCCTGGAGTGGGATGGACTGGGGGCGGACTGAAGCTTTCTTT. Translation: CAWSGMDWGRTEAFF.

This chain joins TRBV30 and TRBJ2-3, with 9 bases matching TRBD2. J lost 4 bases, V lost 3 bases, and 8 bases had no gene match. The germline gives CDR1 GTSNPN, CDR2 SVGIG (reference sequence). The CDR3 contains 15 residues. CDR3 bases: TGTGCCTGGAGAAACAGCGGGGGGCAAGCAGATACGCAGTATTTT. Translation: CAWRNSGGQADTQYF.

CDR3 sequence: CASSQSLIGANEKLFF. The CDR3 bases are TGTGCCAGCAGCCAAAGTCTGATCGGGGCTAATGAAAAACTGTTTTTT. The chain couples TRBV3-1 (or the pseudogene TRBV3-2) to TRBJ1-4; no clear D gene. CDR3 length equals 16 residues. The V gene lost 2 bases and the J gene lost 3 bases, with 13 bases spanning the gap. Germline V gene lookup returns CDR1 LGHDT and CDR2 YNNKEL (reference sequence).

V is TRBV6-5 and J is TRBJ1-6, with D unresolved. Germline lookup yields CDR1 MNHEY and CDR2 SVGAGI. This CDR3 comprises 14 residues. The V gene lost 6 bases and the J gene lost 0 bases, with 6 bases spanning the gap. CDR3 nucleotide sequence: TGTGCCAGCAGCTCGCGCTCCTATAATTCACCCCTCCACTTT. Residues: CASSSRSYNSPLHF.

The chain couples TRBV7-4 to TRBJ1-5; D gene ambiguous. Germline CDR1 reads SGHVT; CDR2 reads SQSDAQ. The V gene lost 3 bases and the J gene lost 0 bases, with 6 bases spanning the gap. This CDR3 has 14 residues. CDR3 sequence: CASSFVFSNQPQHF. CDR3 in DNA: TGTGCCAGCAGCTTTGTTTTTAGCAATCAGCCCCAGCATTTT.

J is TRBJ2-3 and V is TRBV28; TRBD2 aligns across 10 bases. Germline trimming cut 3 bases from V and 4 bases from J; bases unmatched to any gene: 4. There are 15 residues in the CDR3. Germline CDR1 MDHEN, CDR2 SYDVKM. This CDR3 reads CASSLASGSPDTQYF. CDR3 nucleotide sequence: TGTGCCAGCAGTTTGGCTAGCGGGAGCCCAGATACGCAGTATTTT.

Written as DNA, the CDR3 is TGTGCCAGCAGCCCTGGAATTTCACCCCTCCACTTT. This encodes CASSPGISPLHF. The V and J genes are TRBV7-9 and TRBJ1-6; no reliable D call. The CDR3 contains 12 residues. Trimming took 5 bases from V and 9 from J, leaving 8 bases between them. Germline V gene data show CDR1 as SEHNR and CDR2 as FQNEAQ (reference sequence).

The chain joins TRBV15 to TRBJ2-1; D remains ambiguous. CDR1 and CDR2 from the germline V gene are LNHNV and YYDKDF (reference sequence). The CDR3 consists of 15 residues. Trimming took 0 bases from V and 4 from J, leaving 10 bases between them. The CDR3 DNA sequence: TGTGCCACCAGCAGAGATATAGCCGAGTACAATGAGCAGTTCTTC. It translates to CATSRDIAEYNEQFF. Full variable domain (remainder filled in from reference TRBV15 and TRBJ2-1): DAMVIQNPRYQVTQFGKPVTLSCSQTLNHNVMYWYQQKSSQAPKLLFHYYDKDFNNEADTPDNFQSRRPNTSFCFLDIRSPGLGDTAMYLCATSRDIAEYNEQFFGPGTRLTVL.

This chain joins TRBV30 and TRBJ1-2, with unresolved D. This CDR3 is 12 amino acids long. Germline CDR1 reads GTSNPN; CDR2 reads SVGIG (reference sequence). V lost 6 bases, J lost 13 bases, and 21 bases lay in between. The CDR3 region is CACNSPSVSLTF. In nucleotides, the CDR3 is TGTGCCTGCAACTCACCTTCAGTAAGTCTCACCTTC.

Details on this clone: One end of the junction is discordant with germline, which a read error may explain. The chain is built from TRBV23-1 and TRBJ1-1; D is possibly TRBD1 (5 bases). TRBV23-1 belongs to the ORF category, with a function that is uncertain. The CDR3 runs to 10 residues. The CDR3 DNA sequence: TGCGCCAGCAGCCCAATAGGACACTCCTTT. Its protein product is CASSPIGHSF.

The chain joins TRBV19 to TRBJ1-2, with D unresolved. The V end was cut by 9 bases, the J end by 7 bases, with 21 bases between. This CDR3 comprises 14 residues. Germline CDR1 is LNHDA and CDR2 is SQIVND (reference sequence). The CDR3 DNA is TGTGCCAGCGGACCAATACCCAACGAAGCTGGCTACACCTTC. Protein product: CASGPIPNEAGYTF.